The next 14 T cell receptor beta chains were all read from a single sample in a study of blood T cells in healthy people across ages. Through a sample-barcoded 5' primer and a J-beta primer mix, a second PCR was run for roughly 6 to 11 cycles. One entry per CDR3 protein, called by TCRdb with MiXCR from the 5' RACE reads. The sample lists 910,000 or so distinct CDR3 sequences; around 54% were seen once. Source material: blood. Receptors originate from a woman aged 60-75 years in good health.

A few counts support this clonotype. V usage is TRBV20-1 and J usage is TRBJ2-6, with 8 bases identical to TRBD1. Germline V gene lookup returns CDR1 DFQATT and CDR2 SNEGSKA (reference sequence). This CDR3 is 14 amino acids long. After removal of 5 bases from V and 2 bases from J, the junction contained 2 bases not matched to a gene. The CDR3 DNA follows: TGCAGTGCTCCGGACAGGGCTGGGGCCAACGTCCTGACTTTC. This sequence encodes CSAPDRAGANVLTF.

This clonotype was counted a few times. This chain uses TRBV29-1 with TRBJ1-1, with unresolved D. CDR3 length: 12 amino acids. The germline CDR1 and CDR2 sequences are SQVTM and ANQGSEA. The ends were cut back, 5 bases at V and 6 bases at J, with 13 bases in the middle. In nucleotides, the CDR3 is TGCAGCGTTAACGGGTCTCCTGCTGAAGCTTTCTTT. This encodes CSVNGSPAEAFF.

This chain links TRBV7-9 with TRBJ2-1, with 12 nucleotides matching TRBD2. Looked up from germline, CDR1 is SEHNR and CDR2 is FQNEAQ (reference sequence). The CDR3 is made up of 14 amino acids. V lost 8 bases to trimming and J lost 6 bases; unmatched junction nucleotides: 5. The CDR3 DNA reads TGTGCCAGCCAAACTAGCGGGAGGTCCAATGAGCAGTTCTTC. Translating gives CASQTSGRSNEQFF.

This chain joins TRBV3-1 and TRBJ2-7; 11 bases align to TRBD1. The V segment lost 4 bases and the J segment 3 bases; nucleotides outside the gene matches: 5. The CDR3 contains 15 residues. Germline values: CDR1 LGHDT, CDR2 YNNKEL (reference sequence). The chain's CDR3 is CASSPGQGAYYEQYF. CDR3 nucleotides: TGTGCCAGCAGCCCCGGACAGGGGGCTTACTACGAGCAGTACTTC.

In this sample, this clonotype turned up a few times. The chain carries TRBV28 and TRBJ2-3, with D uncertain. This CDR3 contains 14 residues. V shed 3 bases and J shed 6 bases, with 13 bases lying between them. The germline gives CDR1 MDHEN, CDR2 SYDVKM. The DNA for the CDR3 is TGTGCCAGCAGTTTCCGGGCCGATGGTGATACGCAGTATTTT. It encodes CASSFRADGDTQYF.

CDR3 protein: CASSAGIGGWEQYF. The CDR3 coding sequence is TGTGCCAGCAGCGCGGGAATTGGGGGCTGGGAGCAGTACTTC. V and J are TRBV11-1 and TRBJ2-7; either TRBD1 or TRBD2 may fit D (6 bases each). Germline CDR1 and CDR2: SGHAT and FQDESV (reference sequence). Between the trimmed V and J ends, which lost 5 bases and 7 bases, there was a span of 18 bases. CDR3 length: 14 amino acids. The whole variable domain, remainder taken from reference TRBV11-1 and TRBJ2-7, is EAEVAQSPRYKITEKSQAVAFWCDPISGHATLYWYRQILGQGPELLVQFQDESVVDDSQLPKDRFSAERLKGVDSTLKIQPAELGDSAMYLCASSAGIGGWEQYFGPGTRLTVT.

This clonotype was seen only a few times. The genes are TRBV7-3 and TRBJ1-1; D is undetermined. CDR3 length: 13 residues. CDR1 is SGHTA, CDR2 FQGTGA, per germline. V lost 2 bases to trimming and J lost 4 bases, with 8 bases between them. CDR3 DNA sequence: TGTGCCAGCAGCTTAGGGGTTGGCACTGAAGCTTTCTTT. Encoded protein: CASSLGVGTEAFF.

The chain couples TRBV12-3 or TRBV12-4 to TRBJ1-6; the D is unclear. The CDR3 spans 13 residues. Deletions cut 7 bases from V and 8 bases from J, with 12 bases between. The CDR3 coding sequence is TGTGCCAGCAACCCCTCAGAAGATTCACCCCTCCACTTT. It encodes CASNPSEDSPLHF.

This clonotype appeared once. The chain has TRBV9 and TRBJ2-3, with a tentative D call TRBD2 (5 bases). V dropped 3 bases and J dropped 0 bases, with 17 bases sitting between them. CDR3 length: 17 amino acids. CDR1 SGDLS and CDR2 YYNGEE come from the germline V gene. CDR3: CASSGGYSAYSTDTQYF. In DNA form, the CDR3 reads TGTGCCAGCAGCGGTGGGTATAGCGCCTATAGCACAGATACGCAGTATTTT. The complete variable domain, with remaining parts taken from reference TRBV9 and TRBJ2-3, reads DSGVTQTPKHLITATGQRVTLRCSPRSGDLSVYWYQQSLDQGLQFLIQYYNGEERAKGNILERFSAQQFPDLHSELNLSSLELGDSALYFCASSGGYSAYSTDTQYFGPGTRLTVL.

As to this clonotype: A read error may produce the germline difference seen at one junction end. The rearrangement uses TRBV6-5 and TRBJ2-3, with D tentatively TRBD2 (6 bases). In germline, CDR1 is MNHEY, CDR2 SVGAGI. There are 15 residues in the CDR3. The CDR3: CANSSSSEGTDTQYF. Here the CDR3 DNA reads TGTGCCAACAGTTCCTCCTCGGAGGGTACAGATACGCAGTATTTT.

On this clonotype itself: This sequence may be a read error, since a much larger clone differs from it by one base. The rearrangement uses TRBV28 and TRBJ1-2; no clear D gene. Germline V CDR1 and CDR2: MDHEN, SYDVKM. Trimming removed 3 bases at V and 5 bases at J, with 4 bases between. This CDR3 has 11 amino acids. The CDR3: CASSLEYGYTF. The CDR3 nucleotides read TGTGCCAGCAGTTTGGAATATGGCTACACCTTC.

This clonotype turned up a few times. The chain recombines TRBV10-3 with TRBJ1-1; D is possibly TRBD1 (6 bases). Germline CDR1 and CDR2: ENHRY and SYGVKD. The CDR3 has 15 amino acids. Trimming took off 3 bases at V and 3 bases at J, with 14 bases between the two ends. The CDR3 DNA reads TGTGCCATCAGTGAATGGGGGGCGGTTGACACTGAAGCTTTCTTT. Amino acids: CAISEWGAVDTEAFF.

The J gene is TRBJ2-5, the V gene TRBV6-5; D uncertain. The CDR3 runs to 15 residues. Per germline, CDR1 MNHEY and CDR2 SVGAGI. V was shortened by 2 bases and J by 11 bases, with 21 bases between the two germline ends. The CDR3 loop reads CASSYGDGPYNEQYF. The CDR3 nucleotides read TGTGCCAGCAGTTACGGAGATGGACCCTACAATGAGCAGTACTTC.

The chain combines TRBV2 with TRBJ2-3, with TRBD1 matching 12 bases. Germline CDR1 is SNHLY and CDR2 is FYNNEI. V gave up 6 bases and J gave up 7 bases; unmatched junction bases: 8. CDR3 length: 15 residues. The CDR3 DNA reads TGTGCCAGCAGGCCCGGGACAGGGGGCAAGAATACGCAGTATTTT. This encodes CASRPGTGGKNTQYF.